The 2 T cell receptor beta chains given below trace back to one sample, sequenced in a study of blood T cell repertoires in COVID-19. The repertoire was sequenced with immunoSEQ multiplex PCR; TCRdb's copy has only in-frame clones and lacks some. The table records around 140,000 clones, approximately 83% of them present only once. Source material: peripheral blood. The receptors here all came from a woman in her sixties or seventies with acute or convalescent COVID-19.

The V and J genes are TRBV7-2 and TRBJ2-1; 9 nucleotides agree with TRBD2. The V gene end was trimmed by 2 bases and the J gene end by 8 bases; junction bases not matched to a gene: 13. Germline loops: CDR1 SGHTA, CDR2 FQGNSA. CDR3 length: 17 residues. CDR3 DNA sequence: TGTGCCAGCAGCTTATACGTGGGCGGGAGGGCCTTGCATGAGCAGTTCTTC. It specifies CASSLYVGGRALHEQFF.

The chain joins TRBV29-1 to TRBJ2-4, with unresolved D. V was shortened by 0 bases and J by 0 bases, with 9 bases between the two germline ends. Looked up from germline, CDR1 is SQVTM and CDR2 is ANQGSEA. The CDR3 spans 15 residues. CDR3 coding DNA: TGCAGCGTTGAAGACGGTACCAAAGCCAAAAACATTCAGTACTTC. Translating it yields CSVEDGTKAKNIQYF.